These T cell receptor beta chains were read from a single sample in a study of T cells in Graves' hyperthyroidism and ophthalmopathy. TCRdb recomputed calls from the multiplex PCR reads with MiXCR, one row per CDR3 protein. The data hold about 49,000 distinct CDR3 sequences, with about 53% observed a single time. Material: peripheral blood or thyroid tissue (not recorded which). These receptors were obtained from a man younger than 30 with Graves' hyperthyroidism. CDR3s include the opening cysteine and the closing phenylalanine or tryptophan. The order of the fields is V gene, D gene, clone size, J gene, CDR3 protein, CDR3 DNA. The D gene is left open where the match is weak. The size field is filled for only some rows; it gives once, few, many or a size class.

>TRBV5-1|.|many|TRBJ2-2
CASRGPREINTGELFF
TGCGCCAGCAGGGGGCCGAGAGAGATCAACACCGGGGAGCTGTTTTTT
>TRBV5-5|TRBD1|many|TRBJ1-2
CASSAQSRGIYYGYTF
TGTGCCAGCAGCGCCCAATCCAGGGGGATCTACTATGGCTACACCTTC
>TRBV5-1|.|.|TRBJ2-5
CASSLFGEQETQYF
TGCGCCAGCAGCCTCTTCGGGGAACAAGAGACCCAGTACTTC
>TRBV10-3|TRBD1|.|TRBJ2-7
CAISEPTTGGYEQYF
TGTGCCATCAGTGAGCCCACGACAGGGGGCTACGAGCAGTACTTC
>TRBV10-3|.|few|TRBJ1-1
CAIRGAGTEAFF
TGTGCCATCCGGGGTGCGGGCACTGAAGCTTTCTTT
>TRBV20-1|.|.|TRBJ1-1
CSASSRGGTEAFF
TGCAGTGCTAGCAGCCGAGGGGGCACTGAAGCTTTCTTT
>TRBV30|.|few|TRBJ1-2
CAWSVPPVENNGYTF
TGTGCCTGGAGTGTCCCCCCTGTCGAAAACAATGGCTACACCTTC
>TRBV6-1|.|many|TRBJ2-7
CASKPPGGAGYEQYF
TGTGCCAGCAAACCCCCCGGGGGAGCAGGGTACGAGCAGTACTTC
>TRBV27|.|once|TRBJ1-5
CAGGLYRNSNQPQHF
TGTGCCGGCGGTTTATACAGGAATAGCAATCAGCCCCAGCATTTT
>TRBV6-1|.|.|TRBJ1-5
CASSVVSLHGNQPQHF
TGTGCCAGCAGTGTAGTGAGCCTACATGGCAATCAGCCCCAGCACTTT
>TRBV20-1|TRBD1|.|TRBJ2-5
CSAEAPGQGGETQYF
TGCAGTGCCGAAGCGCCGGGACAGGGTGGAGAGACCCAGTACTTC
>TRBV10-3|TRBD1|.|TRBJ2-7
CAISALRTGGYEQYF
TGTGCCATCAGTGCTCTCCGGACAGGCGGCTACGAGCAGTACTTC
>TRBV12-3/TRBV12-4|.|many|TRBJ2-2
CASSLIGYTGELFF
TGTGCCAGCAGTTTAATCGGCTACACCGGGGAGCTGTTTTTT
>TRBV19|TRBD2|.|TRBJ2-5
CASNGGGLAGGQETQYF
TGTGCCAGTAATGGAGGCGGGCTAGCGGGGGGGCAGGAGACCCAGTACTTC
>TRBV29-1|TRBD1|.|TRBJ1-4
CSVRDRGHATNEKLFF
TGCAGCGTGCGGGACAGGGGCCATGCAACTAATGAAAAACTGTTTTTT
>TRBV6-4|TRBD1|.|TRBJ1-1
CASSDLEGQGVTEAFF
TGTGCCAGCAGTGACCTCGAGGGACAGGGGGTCACTGAAGCTTTCTTT
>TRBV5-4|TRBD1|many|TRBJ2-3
CATGATGYDTQYF
TGTGCCACCGGGGCGACAGGGTACGATACGCAGTATTTT